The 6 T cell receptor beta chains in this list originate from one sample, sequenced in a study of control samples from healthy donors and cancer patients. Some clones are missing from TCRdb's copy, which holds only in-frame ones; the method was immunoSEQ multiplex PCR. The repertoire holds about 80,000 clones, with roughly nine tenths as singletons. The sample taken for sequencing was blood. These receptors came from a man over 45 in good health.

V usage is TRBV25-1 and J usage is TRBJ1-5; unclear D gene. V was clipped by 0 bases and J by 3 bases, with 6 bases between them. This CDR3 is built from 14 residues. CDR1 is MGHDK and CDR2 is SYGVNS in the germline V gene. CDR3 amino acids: CASSEYTANQPQHF. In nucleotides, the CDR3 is TGTGCCAGCAGTGAATACACAGCCAATCAGCCCCAGCATTTT. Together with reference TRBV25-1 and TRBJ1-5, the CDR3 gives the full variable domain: EADIYQTPRYLVIGTGKKITLECSQTMGHDKMYWYQQDPGMELHLIHYSYGVNSTEKGDLSSESTVSRIRTEHFPLTLESARPSHTSQYLCASSEYTANQPQHFGDGTRLSIL.

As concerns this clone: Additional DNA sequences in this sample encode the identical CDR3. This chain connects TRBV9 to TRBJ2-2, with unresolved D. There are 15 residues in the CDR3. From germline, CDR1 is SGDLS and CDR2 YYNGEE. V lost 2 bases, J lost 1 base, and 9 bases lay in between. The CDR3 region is CASSVANLNTGELFF. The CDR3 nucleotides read TGTGCCAGCAGCGTGGCTAATCTGAACACCGGGGAGCTGTTTTTT.

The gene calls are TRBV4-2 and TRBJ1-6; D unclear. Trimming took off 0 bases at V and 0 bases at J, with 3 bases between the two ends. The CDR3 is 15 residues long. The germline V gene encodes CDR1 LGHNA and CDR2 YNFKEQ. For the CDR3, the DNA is TGTGCCAGCAGCCAAGAGAGCTCCTATAATTCACCCCTCCACTTT. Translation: CASSQESSYNSPLHF.

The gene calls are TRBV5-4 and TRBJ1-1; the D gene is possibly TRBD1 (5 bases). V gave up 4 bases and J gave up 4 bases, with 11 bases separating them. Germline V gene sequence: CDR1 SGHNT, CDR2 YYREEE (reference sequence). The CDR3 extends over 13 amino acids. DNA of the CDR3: TGTGCCAGCAGCCCGCTTAGGGGCACTGAAGCTTTCTTT. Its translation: CASSPLRGTEAFF.

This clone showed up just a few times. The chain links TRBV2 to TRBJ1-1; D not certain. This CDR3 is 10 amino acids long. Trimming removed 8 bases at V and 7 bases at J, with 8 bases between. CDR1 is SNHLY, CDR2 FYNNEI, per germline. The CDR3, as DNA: TGTGCCAGCCCGCTAGATGAAGCTTTCTTT. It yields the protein CASPLDEAFF.

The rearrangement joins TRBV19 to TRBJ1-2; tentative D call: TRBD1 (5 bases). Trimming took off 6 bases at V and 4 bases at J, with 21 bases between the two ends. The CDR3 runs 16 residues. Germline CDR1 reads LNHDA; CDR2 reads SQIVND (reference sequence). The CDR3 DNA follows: TGTGCCAGTAGCCGTGCCCCCACACAGGCCTCCTATGGCTACACCTTC. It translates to CASSRAPTQASYGYTF.